The following is a T cell receptor (beta chain) sequence with its context. Its specificity is not known. Method: immunoSEQ multiplex PCR; TCRdb's copy keeps in-frame clones and lacks some. The data hold 45,000 to 60,000 clones, with roughly 89% observed a single time. Germline V gives CDR1 MNHEY, CDR2 SMNVEV (reference sequence). V lost 6 bases and J lost 2; bases outside the gene matches: 7. This CDR3 spans 15 amino acids. This sample was taken from a study of OX40 agonist ivuxolimab in advanced cancers. Study-level information: A partial response was reached by three patients: one with hepatocellular carcinoma and two with cutaneous melanoma.

Study-wide results and caveats: At doses 0.1 to 3.0 mg/kg, CD4+ and CD8+ clones expanded. The authors also found low normalized T-cell clonal expansion in some nonresponders.

The sequencing here drew on CD4+ or CD8+ T cells sorted from blood, taken in a trial of the OX40 agonist ivuxolimab. The chain carries TRBV27 and TRBJ2-1, with TRBD2 matching 7 bases. This receptor was obtained from an adult with an advanced solid tumor such as melanoma, head and neck, liver or kidney cancer. This chain's CDR3 is CASRGGTNPYNEQFF. The CDR3 DNA reads as TGTGCCAGCAGGGGAGGGACCAATCCCTACAATGAGCAGTTCTTC.